This T cell receptor beta chain was captured by sequencing in a study of T cell repertoires in cytomegalovirus infection. The V and J ends lost 1 base and 5 bases respectively, with 14 bases between them. This CDR3 region has 15 residues. Germline loops: CDR1 SGHTA, CDR2 FQGNSA. TCRdb itself ran the reads through MiXCR, one entry per CDR3 protein. The sample includes 400,000 or so distinct CDR3 sequences, 15% to 20% of them seen just once. This clonotype was found many times. This TCR was sampled from a human donor in good health (CMV status not recorded). Some clones in this sample may be carry-over from other donors' samples. Material for sequencing was PBMCs. The chain couples TRBV7-2 to TRBJ2-5, with unresolved D. The CDR3 here is CASSLGVTQRETQYF. CDR3 sequence (DNA): TGTGCCAGCAGCTTAGGCGTCACACAGAGGGAGACCCAGTACTTC.